Included here is one T cell receptor beta chain sequence, with context. From blood CD8+ and CD4+ T cells, the TCR beta chain was sequenced. Both CD4+ and CD8+ T cells were negatively isolated, and TEMRA cells underwent FACS enrichment. J lost 2 bases, V lost 0 bases, and 10 bases had no gene match. This CDR3 is built from 18 residues. The V gene's germline CDR1 is LGHNA and CDR2 YSLEER. This specimen belongs to a study of CD8 T cells in Susac syndrome. Reverse transcription of roughly 0.5 to 1 ug RNA was carried out with random hexamers. Amplification of TCR beta CDR3 by immunoSEQ multiplex PCR spanned 54 Vbeta and 13 Jbeta. TCRdb re-called the immunoSEQ multiplex PCR reads through MiXCR, storing one row per CDR3 protein. The sample gives 330,000 or so distinct CDR3 sequences, roughly 85% of which show up once; roughly 0.22% is in the top ten.

The chain joins TRBV4-3 to TRBJ2-1, with 7 bases that match TRBD2. Sequencing was carried out using CD8+ T cells from PBMCs. The source of this sequence is a human donor with multiple sclerosis. CDR3 sequence reads: CASSQDGLGGSAYNEQFF. CDR3 DNA: TGCGCCAGCAGCCAAGATGGCCTTGGCGGGAGCGCCTACAATGAGCAGTTCTTC.